One sample yielded the 17 T cell receptor beta chains listed below, sequenced in a study of CD8+ T cells in alopecia areata. RNA was extracted and reverse transcribed into cDNA as the sequencing template. Sequencing used immunoSEQ multiplex PCR; TCRdb keeps in-frame clones, though not all of them. The table lists more than 200,000 clones, 65% to 70% of them singletons. The sample was CD4+ T cells sorted from blood, taken at week 0. All receptors come from a human donor with alopecia areata.

The chain combines TRBV11-2 with TRBJ2-5, with D uncertain. The CDR3 covers 13 residues. V was cut by 5 bases and J by 5 bases, with 12 bases left in between. Germline CDR1 reads SGHAT; CDR2 reads FQNNGV. The CDR3 DNA follows: TGTGCCAGCAGCCCCGGGCGGTGGGAGACCCAGTACTTC. Translating gives CASSPGRWETQYF.

This clone was counted only a few times. The chain couples TRBV30 to TRBJ2-3; 12 bases agree with TRBD2. Germline V gene lookup returns CDR1 GTSNPN and CDR2 SVGIG (reference sequence). Losses at the gene ends were 2 bases for V and 6 bases for J; bases not matched to a gene: 6. The CDR3 sequence is 15 residues long. CDR3: CAWSTGLAGTDTQYF. DNA for the CDR3: TGTGCCTGGAGTACCGGACTAGCGGGGACGGATACGCAGTATTTT.

The rearrangement joins TRBV4-1 to TRBJ2-1, with D uncertain. V lost 5 bases to trimming and J lost 8 bases, with 10 bases between them. The V gene's germline CDR1 is MGHRA and CDR2 YSYEKL. The CDR3 is 12 residues long. The CDR3 here is CASSTPGDEQFF. In DNA, the CDR3 is TGCGCCAGCAGCACACCAGGCGATGAGCAGTTCTTC.

This sequence joins TRBV5-1 and TRBJ2-7, with TRBD2 matching over 11 bases. V shed 4 bases and J 0 bases; nucleotides not matched to a gene: 3. Germline CDR1 and CDR2: SGHRS and YFSETQ. This CDR3 is 15 amino acids long. DNA for the CDR3: TGCGCCAGCAGCCCCCTAGCGGGGGGCTCCTACGAGCAGTACTTC. It codes for CASSPLAGGSYEQYF. Using reference TRBV5-1 and TRBJ2-7 for the parts outside the CDR3, the full variable domain is KAGVTQTPRYLIKTRGQQVTLSCSPISGHRSVSWYQQTPGQGLQFLFEYFSETQRNKGNFPGRFSGRQFSNSRSEMNVSTLELGDSALYLCASSPLAGGSYEQYFGPGTRLTVT.

The chain couples TRBV29-1 to TRBJ2-2, with a tentative D call TRBD2 (5 bases). CDR1 and CDR2 (germline): SQVTM, ANQGSEA. The CDR3 has 12 residues. V lost 4 bases to trimming and J lost 4 bases, with 7 bases between them. The CDR3 bases are TGCAGCGTTGCGAGGGCCACCGGGGAGCTGTTTTTT. Protein sequence: CSVARATGELFF.

The chain employs TRBV18 and TRBJ2-3; 12 bases fit TRBD2. CDR1 is KGHSH and CDR2 is LQKENI in the germline V gene. CDR3 size: 15 residues. Losses at the gene ends were 2 bases for V and 6 bases for J; bases not matched to a gene: 3. The CDR3 DNA follows: TGTGCCAGCTCACCAGGACTAGCGGGGACGGATACGCAGTATTTT. Translating it yields CASSPGLAGTDTQYF.

The genes are TRBV29-1 and TRBJ2-5; D is unresolved. Germline loops: CDR1 SQVTM, CDR2 ANQGSEA. The CDR3 extends over 13 amino acids. Between the trimmed V and J ends, which lost 7 bases and 2 bases, there was a span of 14 bases. The CDR3 DNA sequence: TGCAGCGCCATCAGTGAAGCTCAAGAGACCCAGTACTTC. Protein product: CSAISEAQETQYF.

The chain carries TRBV29-1 and TRBJ1-5, with D perhaps matching TRBD1 (5 bases). The CDR3 has 14 amino acids. V lost 6 bases to trimming and J lost 2 bases, with 14 bases between them. The germline CDR1 and CDR2 sequences are SQVTM and ANQGSEA. CDR3 sequence (DNA): TGCAGCGTGGGAGAGGGGTCGGGCAATCAGCCCCAGCATTTT. Translation gives CSVGEGSGNQPQHF.

V usage is TRBV25-1 and J usage is TRBJ2-5, with 7 bases aligning to TRBD1. The CDR3 spans 13 residues. The trim removed 7 bases at V and 0 bases at J, leaving 2 bases unmatched. The germline V gene encodes CDR1 MGHDK and CDR2 SYGVNS. The CDR3 region is CASKGQYQETQYF. In DNA, the CDR3 is TGTGCCAGCAAGGGACAGTACCAAGAGACCCAGTACTTC.

The chain couples TRBV15 to TRBJ2-1; maybe TRBD1 (6 bases). CDR3 length equals 13 residues. V was clipped by 3 bases and J by 8 bases, with 11 bases between them. The germline V gene encodes CDR1 LNHNV and CDR2 YYDKDF (reference sequence). The CDR3 here is CATSRRTDYEQFF. In DNA form, the CDR3 reads TGTGCCACCAGCAGGCGGACAGATTATGAGCAGTTCTTC.

The chain employs TRBV29-1 and TRBJ1-2; maybe TRBD1 (5 bases). CDR1 is SQVTM and CDR2 is ANQGSEA in the germline V gene. Deletions cut 6 bases from V and 0 bases from J, with 14 bases between. The CDR3 runs 14 residues. The CDR3 DNA sequence: TGCAGCGTCCCCCGGGGGGGACCTAACTATGGCTACACCTTC. Its protein is CSVPRGGPNYGYTF. The full variable domain, its missing parts supplied by reference TRBV29-1 and TRBJ1-2, is SAVISQKPSRDICQRGTSLTIQCQVDSQVTMMFWYRQQPGQSLTLIATANQGSEATYESGFVIDKFPISRPNLTFSTLTVSNMSPEDSSIYLCSVPRGGPNYGYTFGSGTRLTVV.

CDR3 sequence: CAWSVRGARLYGYTF. In nucleotides, the CDR3 is TGTGCCTGGAGTGTCCGAGGGGCCAGACTTTATGGCTACACCTTC. The chain employs TRBV30 and TRBJ1-2; maybe TRBD1 (5 bases). V lost 0 bases to trimming and J lost 5 bases, with 16 bases between them. The CDR3 runs to 15 residues. CDR1 GTSNPN and CDR2 SVGIG come from the germline V gene (reference sequence).

V is TRBV27 and J is TRBJ1-2; the match to TRBD1 covers 9 bases. The CDR3 length is 13 residues. The germline V gene has CDR1 MNHEY and CDR2 SMNVEV (reference sequence). J gave up 8 bases and V 2 bases, and 3 bases lay outside the gene matches. DNA for the CDR3: TGTGCCAGCAGTTTAGACAGGGGGTTCGGCTACACCTTC. Its protein is CASSLDRGFGYTF.

This clone was seen more than once but under ten times. This chain uses TRBV29-1 with TRBJ2-3; 9 bases are shared with TRBD2. Trimming removed 4 bases from V and 5 bases from J; junction bases left unmatched: 16. Germline CDR1 and CDR2: SQVTM and ANQGSEA. This CDR3 is built from 17 residues. CDR3 in amino acids: CSVVSPKRGALVDTQYF. In DNA form, the CDR3 reads TGCAGCGTTGTATCGCCCAAGCGGGGGGCCCTAGTAGATACGCAGTATTTT.

J is TRBJ2-1 and V is TRBV7-9, with 12 bases aligning to TRBD2. Germline V lookup: CDR1 SEHNR, CDR2 FQNEAQ (reference sequence). CDR3 length: 14 residues. After removal of 3 bases from V and 9 bases from J, the junction contained 3 bases not matched to a gene. The CDR3 bases are TGTGCCAGCAGCTTGCCGACTAGCGGGAGTGAGCAGTTCTTC. Its protein product is CASSLPTSGSEQFF. The whole variable domain, filled in from reference TRBV7-9 and TRBJ2-1, reads DTGVSQNPRHKITKRGQNVTFRCDPISEHNRLYWYRQTLGQGPEFLTYFQNEAQLEKSRLLSDRFSAERPKGSFSTLEIQRTEQGDSAMYLCASSLPTSGSEQFFGPGTRLTVL.

The table lists this clone with a count of one. The chain is built from TRBV18 and TRBJ2-2, with D possibly matching TRBD1 (6 bases). Looked up from germline, CDR1 is KGHSH and CDR2 is LQKENI. V lost 2 bases to trimming and J lost 8 bases, with 18 bases between them. The CDR3 is 16 amino acids. CDR3 loop: CASSPSQNREMGELFF. The CDR3 coding sequence is TGTGCCAGCTCACCATCCCAAAACAGGGAAATGGGGGAGCTGTTTTTT. Supplemented by reference TRBV18 and TRBJ2-2, the full variable domain reads NAGVMQNPRHLVRRRGQEARLRCSPMKGHSHVYWYRQLPEEGLKFMVYLQKENIIDESGMPKERFSAEFPKEGPSILRIQQVVRGDSAAYFCASSPSQNREMGELFFGEGSRLTVL.

This clone was seen more than once but under ten times. V is TRBV14 and J is TRBJ1-1, with D maybe TRBD1 (5 bases). Between the trimmed V and J ends, which lost 3 bases and 4 bases, there was a span of 15 bases. Germline V lookup: CDR1 SGHDN, CDR2 FVKESK. CDR3 length: 15 residues. CDR3 coding DNA: TGTGCCAGCAGCCACCGCGGGGGAGGGAGCACTGAAGCTTTCTTT. This encodes CASSHRGGGSTEAFF.